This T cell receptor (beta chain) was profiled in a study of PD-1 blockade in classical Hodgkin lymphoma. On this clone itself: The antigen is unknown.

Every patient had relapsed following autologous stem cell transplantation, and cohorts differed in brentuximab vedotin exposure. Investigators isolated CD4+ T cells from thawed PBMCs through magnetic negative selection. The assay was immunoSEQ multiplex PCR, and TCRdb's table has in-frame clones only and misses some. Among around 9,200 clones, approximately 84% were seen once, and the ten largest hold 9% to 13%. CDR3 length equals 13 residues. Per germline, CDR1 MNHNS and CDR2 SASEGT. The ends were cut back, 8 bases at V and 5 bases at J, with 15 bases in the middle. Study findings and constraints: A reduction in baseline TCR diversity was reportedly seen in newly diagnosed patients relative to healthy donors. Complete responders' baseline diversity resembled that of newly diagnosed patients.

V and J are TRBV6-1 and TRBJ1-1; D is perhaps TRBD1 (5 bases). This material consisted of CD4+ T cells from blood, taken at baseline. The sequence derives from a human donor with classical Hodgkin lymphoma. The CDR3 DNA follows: TGTGCCAGCGCCCCGGGGGGTCGGACTGAAGCTTTCTTT. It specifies CASAPGGRTEAFF.